The 21 T cell receptor beta chains presented below share a single source sample, sequenced in a study of blood T cell repertoires in COVID-19 (dated by TCRdb to 2018 to 2021). Library method: the immunoSEQ multiplex PCR assay. What TCRdb holds here is the immuneACCESS table cut down to in-frame rearrangements. Part of the clones is not present; checked against another copy, under half of the missing clones reflect an unresolved V gene, and the others are unexplained. A total of under 200,000 clones appear in this sample, 76% of them only once. The ten top clones hold about 4% of the sample. Specimen: peripheral blood. The receptors originated from an elderly woman with acute or convalescent COVID-19.

The CDR3 sequence: CASSLKTGEDGYTF. DNA of the CDR3: TGTGCCAGCAGCCTCAAAACAGGGGAGGATGGCTACACCTTC. The chain links TRBV7-2 to TRBJ1-2; TRBD1 agrees at 7 bases. The germline gives CDR1 SGHTA, CDR2 FQGNSA. V was pared by 5 bases and J by 6 bases, with 9 bases of the junction left unmatched. The CDR3 has 14 residues.

V gene TRBV3-1 (or the pseudogene TRBV3-2) combines with J gene TRBJ1-5, with D uncertain. The CDR3 covers 15 residues. Germline assignment: CDR1 LGHDT and CDR2 YNNKEL (reference sequence). The ends were cut back, 8 bases at V and 3 bases at J, with 17 bases in the middle. The DNA for the CDR3 is TGTGCCAGCTCGGCAGTGGCAGGCCTCAATCAGCCCCAGCATTTT. Translating it yields CASSAVAGLNQPQHF.

The V and J genes are TRBV7-2 and TRBJ2-3, with 10 bases aligning to TRBD1. Germline CDR1 reads SGHTA; CDR2 reads FQGNSA. The CDR3 spans 16 residues. V dropped 2 bases and J dropped 3; count of bases not matched to a gene: 5. The CDR3 nucleotides read TGTGCCAGCAGCTTACGTGACAGGGGGCCGACAGATACGCAGTATTTT. It encodes CASSLRDRGPTDTQYF. Full variable domain (remainder filled in from reference TRBV7-2 and TRBJ2-3): GAGVSQSPSNKVTEKGKDVELRCDPISGHTALYWYRQSLGQGLEFLIYFQGNSAPDKSGLPSDRFSAERTGGSVSTLTIQRTQQEDSAVYLCASSLRDRGPTDTQYFGPGTRLTVL.

The CDR3 nucleotides read TGTGCCATCAGACTCCGGGACAGCCACTACGAGCAGTACTTC. Translation: CAIRLRDSHYEQYF. The chain uses TRBV10-3 and TRBJ2-7; TRBD1 agrees at 7 bases. The germline gives CDR1 ENHRY, CDR2 SYGVKD. The CDR3 runs to 14 residues. The junction had 8 bases not matched to a gene; V was cut back by 6 bases and J by 3 bases.

The gene calls are TRBV3-1 (or the pseudogene TRBV3-2) and TRBJ2-3; 7 bases fit TRBD2. CDR1 and CDR2 from the germline V gene are LGHDT and YNNKEL (reference sequence). Losses at the gene ends were 4 bases for V and 3 bases for J; bases not matched to a gene: 13. CDR3 length: 17 residues. CDR3 in DNA: TGTGCCAGCAGCCCCTCGGTAGCGGGTAGGAAGACAGATACGCAGTATTTT. Its translation is CASSPSVAGRKTDTQYF.

V gene TRBV12-5 combines with J gene TRBJ2-3; 11 nucleotides agree with TRBD2. J gave up 3 bases and V 1 base, and 6 bases lay outside the gene matches. CDR1 and CDR2 from the germline V gene are LGHNT and FRNRAP. This CDR3 is built from 17 residues. The DNA of the CDR3 is TGTGCTAGTGGTTTGGGCCTAGCGGGAGGTTTGACAGATACGCAGTATTTT. Amino acid sequence: CASGLGLAGGLTDTQYF.

This chain uses TRBV4-1 with TRBJ1-1; TRBD1 matches 7 bases. Germline V CDR1 and CDR2: MGHRA, YSYEKL. The CDR3 contains 17 residues. The trim removed 1 base at V and 3 bases at J, leaving 11 bases unmatched. The DNA for the CDR3 is TGCGCCAGCAGCCAAGTATTGAAACAGGGGAACCACACTGAAGCTTTCTTT. Translation: CASSQVLKQGNHTEAFF.

This clone has a handful of counts. The rearrangement links TRBV7-9 to TRBJ1-1; tentative D call: TRBD1 (5 bases). The CDR3 spans 16 residues. The V gene's germline CDR1 is SEHNR and CDR2 FQNEAQ (reference sequence). The ends were cut back, 1 base at V and 0 bases at J, with 12 bases in the middle. The CDR3 loop is CASSLDRMIMNTEAFF. DNA for the CDR3: TGTGCCAGCAGCTTAGACAGGATGATTATGAACACTGAAGCTTTCTTT.

V is TRBV18 and J is TRBJ1-4, with 9 bases fitting TRBD1. Trimming took 6 bases from V and 7 from J; bases not matched to a gene: 9. CDR3 length equals 15 residues. Germline V CDR1 and CDR2: KGHSH, LQKENI. The CDR3 reads CASSTEQGAGEKLFF. DNA of the CDR3: TGTGCCAGCTCCACTGAACAGGGGGCAGGTGAAAAACTGTTTTTT. Variable domain in full (rest from reference TRBV18 and TRBJ1-4): NAGVMQNPRHLVRRRGQEARLRCSPMKGHSHVYWYRQLPEEGLKFMVYLQKENIIDESGMPKERFSAEFPKEGPSILRIQQVVRGDSAAYFCASSTEQGAGEKLFFGSGTQLSVL.

The gene calls are TRBV6-5 and TRBJ2-2, with TRBD1 matching over 10 bases. Trimming removed 7 bases from V and 6 bases from J; junction bases left unmatched: 5. The germline gives CDR1 MNHEY, CDR2 SVGAGI. CDR3 length: 14 residues. CDR3 in DNA: TGTGCCAGCAATCCGACAGGGGGCGCCGGGGAGCTGTTTTTT. Translating it yields CASNPTGGAGELFF.

The chain is built from TRBV7-2 and TRBJ2-5; 10 nucleotides match TRBD2. CDR3 length: 18 amino acids. V lost 1 base and J lost 2; bases outside the gene matches: 10. Germline CDR1 SGHTA, CDR2 FQGNSA. CDR3: CASSLGRLAGETQETQYF. The DNA of the CDR3 is TGTGCCAGCAGCTTAGGGCGGCTAGCGGGGGAAACTCAAGAGACCCAGTACTTC. Using reference TRBV7-2 and TRBJ2-5 for the parts outside the CDR3, the full variable domain is GAGVSQSPSNKVTEKGKDVELRCDPISGHTALYWYRQSLGQGLEFLIYFQGNSAPDKSGLPSDRFSAERTGGSVSTLTIQRTQQEDSAVYLCASSLGRLAGETQETQYFGPGTRLLVL.

The chain is built from TRBV7-9 and TRBJ2-6, with D perhaps TRBD1 (6 bases). V was pared by 5 bases and J by 0 bases, with 14 bases between. CDR3 length: 17 residues. Germline V lookup: CDR1 SEHNR, CDR2 FQNEAQ (reference sequence). CDR3 nucleotides: TGTGCCAGCAGCCAGGGACAATTCCTCTCTGGGGCCAACGTCCTGACTTTC. Translating gives CASSQGQFLSGANVLTF.

This clone was seen only a few times. The chain has TRBV25-1 and TRBJ2-2, with TRBD2 matching 7 bases. Germline CDR1 is MGHDK and CDR2 is SYGVNS. CDR3 length equals 15 residues. V dropped 6 bases and J dropped 1; count of bases not matched to a gene: 5. CDR3 residues: CASSRPGGNTGELFF. CDR3 in DNA: TGTGCCAGCAGCCGACCGGGAGGGAACACCGGGGAGCTGTTTTTT.

The chain combines TRBV18 with TRBJ1-4; 10 bases are a match to TRBD1. Germline assignment: CDR1 KGHSH and CDR2 LQKENI. V trimming: 5 bases; J trimming: 10 bases; junction bases outside the gene matches: 7. The CDR3 is 14 residues long. The DNA of the CDR3 is TGTGCCAGCTCATCGGGGACAGGGGCGTCAAAACTGTTTTTT. It specifies CASSSGTGASKLFF.

The chain is built from TRBV7-3 and TRBJ1-1, with 9 bases identical to TRBD1. The trim removed 5 bases at V and 8 bases at J, leaving 9 bases unmatched. The CDR3 loop spans 14 amino acids. CDR1 and CDR2 from the germline V gene are SGHTA and FQGTGA. The CDR3 region is CASSVSPTGGEAFF. CDR3 bases: TGTGCCAGCAGCGTCAGCCCAACAGGGGGCGAAGCTTTCTTT. The variable domain in full, with the rest retrieved from reference TRBV7-3 and TRBJ1-1, is GAGVSQTPSNKVTEKGKYVELRCDPISGHTALYWYRQSLGQGPEFLIYFQGTGAADDSGLPNDRFFAVRPEGSVSTLKIQRTERGDSAVYLCASSVSPTGGEAFFGQGTRLTVV.

This sequence joins TRBV18 and TRBJ1-1, with D perhaps matching TRBD1 (6 bases). Per the germline V gene, CDR1 is KGHSH and CDR2 is LQKENI. The germline V and J ends were trimmed by 0 bases and 1 base, with 12 bases remaining between them. The CDR3 runs to 16 residues. The DNA for the CDR3 is TGTGCCAGCTCACCACCGGGGGCCCAGGAGAACACTGAAGCTTTCTTT. Encoded protein: CASSPPGAQENTEAFF.

The chain has TRBV6-5 and TRBJ2-7; 8 bases are shared with TRBD1. Unmatched junction bases numbered 3, after V lost 6 bases and J lost 2 bases. The germline V gene has CDR1 MNHEY and CDR2 SVGAGI. The CDR3 length is 13 residues. The DNA for the CDR3 is TGTGCCAGCAGCGGACAGGGCCCCTACGAGCAGTACTTC. Its translation: CASSGQGPYEQYF.

V is TRBV7-3 and J is TRBJ1-1; weak D call: TRBD1 (5 bases). The CDR3 contains 13 residues. Germline CDR1 SGHTA, CDR2 FQGTGA. Trimming left V 4 bases short and J 10 bases short, with 16 bases between. CDR3: CASSSKPGVGAFF. In nucleotides, the CDR3 is TGTGCCAGCAGCTCAAAGCCGGGGGTAGGAGCTTTCTTT.

V gene TRBV7-2 combines with J gene TRBJ1-1; the match to TRBD1 covers 8 bases. From germline, CDR1 is SGHTA and CDR2 FQGNSA. This CDR3 has 15 amino acids. Germline trimming cut 5 bases from V and 7 bases from J; bases unmatched to any gene: 12. The CDR3 is CASSLTGGRVGEAFF. CDR3 in DNA: TGTGCCAGCAGCCTCACAGGGGGTAGAGTGGGTGAAGCTTTCTTT.

The genes are TRBV18 and TRBJ2-2, with D perhaps matching TRBD2 (5 bases). Trimming removed 3 bases at V and 6 bases at J, with 17 bases between. The germline CDR1 and CDR2 sequences are KGHSH and LQKENI. CDR3 length: 16 residues. The CDR3 loop is CASSPLDFYNPGELFF. CDR3 nucleotide sequence: TGTGCCAGCTCACCCCTGGACTTTTACAACCCCGGGGAGCTGTTTTTT. Filled out from reference TRBV18 and TRBJ2-2, the complete variable domain reads NAGVMQNPRHLVRRRGQEARLRCSPMKGHSHVYWYRQLPEEGLKFMVYLQKENIIDESGMPKERFSAEFPKEGPSILRIQQVVRGDSAAYFCASSPLDFYNPGELFFGEGSRLTVL.

This sequence joins TRBV12-3 or TRBV12-4 and TRBJ1-4; the D is unclear. The CDR3 consists of 13 residues. Trimming removed 11 bases at V and 8 bases at J, with 18 bases between. CDR3 residues: CACGRNNREKLFF. The CDR3 coding sequence is TGTGCCTGCGGTAGGAATAATAGGGAAAAACTGTTTTTT.